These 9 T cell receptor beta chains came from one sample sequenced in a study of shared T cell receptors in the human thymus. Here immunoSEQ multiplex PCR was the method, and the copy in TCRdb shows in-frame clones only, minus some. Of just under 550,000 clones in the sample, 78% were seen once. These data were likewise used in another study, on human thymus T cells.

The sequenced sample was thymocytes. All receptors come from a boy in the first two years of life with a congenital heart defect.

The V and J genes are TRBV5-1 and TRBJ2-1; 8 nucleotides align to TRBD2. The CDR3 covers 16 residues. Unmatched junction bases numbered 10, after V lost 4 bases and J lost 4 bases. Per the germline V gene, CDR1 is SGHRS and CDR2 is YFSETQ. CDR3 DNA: TGCGCCAGCAGCCCCTATAGCGGGATGGTATACAATGAGCAGTTCTTC. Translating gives CASSPYSGMVYNEQFF.

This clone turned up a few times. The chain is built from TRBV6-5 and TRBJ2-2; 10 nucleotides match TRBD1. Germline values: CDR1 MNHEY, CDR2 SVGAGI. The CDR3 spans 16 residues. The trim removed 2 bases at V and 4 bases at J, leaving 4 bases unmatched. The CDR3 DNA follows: TGTGCCAGCAGTTACCTTGGACAGGGGGGCACCGGGGAGCTGTTTTTT. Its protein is CASSYLGQGGTGELFF.

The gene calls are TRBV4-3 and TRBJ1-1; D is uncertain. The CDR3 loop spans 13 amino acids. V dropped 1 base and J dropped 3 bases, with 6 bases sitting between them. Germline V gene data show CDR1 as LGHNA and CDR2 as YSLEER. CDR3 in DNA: TGCGCCAGCAGCCAAGTTCGGTACACTGAAGCTTTCTTT. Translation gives CASSQVRYTEAFF.

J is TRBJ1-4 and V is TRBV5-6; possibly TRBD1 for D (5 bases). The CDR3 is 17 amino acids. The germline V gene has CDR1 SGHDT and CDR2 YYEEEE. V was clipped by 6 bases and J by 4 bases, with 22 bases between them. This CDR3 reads CASTTQQGDLLNEKLFF. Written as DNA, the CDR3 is TGTGCCAGCACCACCCAGCAGGGCGATCTGCTTAATGAAAAACTGTTTTTT.

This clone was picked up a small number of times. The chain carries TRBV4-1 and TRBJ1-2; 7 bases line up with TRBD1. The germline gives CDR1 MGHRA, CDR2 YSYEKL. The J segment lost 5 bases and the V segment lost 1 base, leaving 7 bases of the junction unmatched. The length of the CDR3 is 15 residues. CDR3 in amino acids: CASSQGGDSEYGYTF. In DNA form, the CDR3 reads TGCGCCAGCAGCCAAGGGGGGGACAGTGAGTATGGCTACACCTTC.

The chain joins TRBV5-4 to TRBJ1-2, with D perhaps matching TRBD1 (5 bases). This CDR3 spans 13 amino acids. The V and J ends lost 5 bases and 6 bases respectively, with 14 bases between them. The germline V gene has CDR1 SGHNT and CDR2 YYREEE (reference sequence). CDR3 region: CASREEGPDGYTF. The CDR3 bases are TGTGCCAGCAGGGAGGAGGGGCCAGATGGCTACACCTTC.

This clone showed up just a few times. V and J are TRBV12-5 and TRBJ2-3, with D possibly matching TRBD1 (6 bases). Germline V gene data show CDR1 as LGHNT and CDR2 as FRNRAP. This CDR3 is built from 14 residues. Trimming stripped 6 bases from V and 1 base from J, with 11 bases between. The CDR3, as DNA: TGTGCTAGTGGGGGGGACACCCGCACAGATACGCAGTATTTT. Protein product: CASGGDTRTDTQYF.

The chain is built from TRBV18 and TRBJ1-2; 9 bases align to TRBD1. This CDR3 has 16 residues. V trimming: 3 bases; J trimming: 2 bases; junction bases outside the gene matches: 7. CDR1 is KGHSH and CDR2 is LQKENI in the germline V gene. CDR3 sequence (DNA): TGTGCCAGCTCACCTGCCCGAACAGGGGGCAACTATGGCTACACCTTC. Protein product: CASSPARTGGNYGYTF. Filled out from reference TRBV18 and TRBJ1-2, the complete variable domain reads NAGVMQNPRHLVRRRGQEARLRCSPMKGHSHVYWYRQLPEEGLKFMVYLQKENIIDESGMPKERFSAEFPKEGPSILRIQQVVRGDSAAYFCASSPARTGGNYGYTFGSGTRLTVV.

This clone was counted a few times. The CDR3 sequence: CASSLGAGYQPQHF. CDR3 in DNA: TGTGCCAGCAGTTTAGGGGCAGGGTATCAGCCCCAGCATTTT. The chain links TRBV28 to TRBJ1-5, with D maybe TRBD1 (5 bases). This CDR3 comprises 14 residues. CDR1 is MDHEN and CDR2 is SYDVKM in the germline V gene. V was pared by 2 bases and J by 5 bases, with 10 bases between.